This TCR beta chain was identified in a study of graft-versus-host responses after intestinal transplantation. The germline CDR1 and CDR2 sequences are SGHTA and FQGTGA. CDR3 length equals 14 residues. J was trimmed by 4 bases and V by 8 bases; bases with no gene match: 3. Measured with immunoSEQ multiplex PCR; TCRdb has only the in-frame clones, and not every one. The table records roughly 34,000 clones, less than 95% of them present only once. About this clone itself: Antigen: not known.

V and J are TRBV7-3 and TRBJ2-6; 9 nucleotides agree with TRBD1. The input for sequencing was unstimulated CD4+ T cells sorted from spleen or lymph node cells, taken before transplant. This TCR derives from a human donor who was the organ donor for an intestinal transplant. CDR3 protein: CASGTGNGANVLTF. Here the CDR3 DNA reads TGTGCCAGCGGGACAGGGAACGGGGCCAACGTCCTGACTTTC.